This section outlines one T cell receptor (beta chain) sequence together with its context. CDR3 regions were amplified by Arm-PCR using iRepertoire HTBI primers to build TCR beta libraries. TCRdb reprocessed the multiplex PCR reads via MiXCR and lists one record per CDR3 protein. The data show approximately 690,000 distinct CDR3 sequences, about 32% seen once. The data were obtained in a study of regulatory T cells in long-lasting Graves disease. The CDR3 loop spans 14 amino acids. The V end lost 0 bases, the J end lost 6 bases, and 12 bases lay between the germline ends. Germline V CDR1 and CDR2: SGHRS, YFSETQ. Time point indicated: persistent/refractory GD, antithyroid drugs over 5 years with positive TRAb. Extracted PBMC RNA gave rise to the TCR library.

Sequences were derived from peripheral blood mononuclear cells (PBMCs), sampled when the disease was refractory, from a patient treated with antithyroid drugs. This receptor was obtained from a female donor with Graves disease. The chain joins TRBV5-1 to TRBJ1-1; TRBD1 is a possible D gene (6 bases). CDR3 sequence (DNA): TGCGCCAGCAGCTTGGAGGGGGAAGGGGCTGAAGCTTTCTTT. The encoded protein is CASSLEGEGAEAFF.